The rows below give T cell receptor beta chains drawn from one sample of a study of T cell changes during pregnancy in multiple sclerosis. Measured with immunoSEQ multiplex PCR; TCRdb has only the in-frame clones, and not every one. The data hold roughly 100,000 clones, with 91% observed a single time. This material consisted of peripheral blood, taken after pregnancy. These receptors were obtained from a female donor in good health, enrolled as a control in a pregnancy study. CDR3s include the opening cysteine and the closing phenylalanine or tryptophan. A D gene is named only where the DNA matches it firmly. Part of the rows lack a size; the others show once, few, many or a class for expanded clones.

>TRBV6-1|TRBJ1-1|.|TRBD1
CASSDWGDSNTEAFF
TGTGCCAGCAGTGATTGGGGGGACAGCAACACTGAAGCTTTCTTT
>TRBV5-1|TRBJ1-4|.|TRBD1
CASSGTGGTNEKLFF
TGCGCCAGCAGCGGGACAGGGGGAACTAATGAAAAACTGTTTTTT
>TRBV28|TRBJ2-7|.|.
CASSGGIPSMWLNEQYF
TGTGCCAGCAGCGGAGGGATCCCTAGTATGTGGTTGAACGAGCAGTACTTC
>TRBV5-6|TRBJ1-6|.|TRBD1
CASSLSTGGSYNSPLHF
TGTGCCAGCAGCTTGTCGACAGGGGGCTCCTATAATTCACCCCTCCACTTT
>TRBV9|TRBJ2-1|.|.
CASSEDNEQFF
TGTGCCAGCTCTGAGGACAATGAGCAGTTCTTC
>TRBV6-1|TRBJ2-3|.|.
CASMRAIGTDTQYF
TGTGCCAGCATGAGGGCTATCGGCACAGATACGCAGTATTTT
>TRBV18|TRBJ1-1|.|.
CASSPPSSRANTEAFF
TGTGCCAGCTCACCTCCCTCAAGCAGGGCGAACACTGAAGCTTTCTTT
>TRBV11-1|TRBJ2-2|.|.
CASSPRLYGELFF
TGTGCCAGCAGCCCGCGACTATACGGGGAGCTGTTTTTT
>TRBV12-5|TRBJ1-1|.|.
CASGPWTENTEAFF
TGTGCTAGTGGGCCCTGGACAGAGAACACTGAAGCTTTCTTT
>TRBV2|TRBJ1-4|.|TRBD1
CASSSDRGRGEKLFF
TGTGCCAGCAGCTCGGACAGGGGGCGCGGAGAAAAACTGTTTTTT
>TRBV21-1|TRBJ2-7|.|.
CASSKGGDRDYEQYF
TGTGCCAGCAGCAAAGGGGGGGACAGGGACTACGAGCAGTACTTC
>TRBV18|TRBJ2-1|.|.
CASSPVGGPYNEQFF
TGTGCCAGCTCACCGGTTGGGGGCCCCTACAATGAGCAGTTCTTC
>TRBV6-1|TRBJ1-1|once|TRBD1
CASSTGTAAFF
TGTGCCAGCAGTACCGGGACAGCAGCTTTCTTT
>TRBV20-1|TRBJ2-3|.|.
CSARDDSTQYF
TGCAGTGCTAGAGATGATAGTACGCAGTATTTT
>TRBV11-2|TRBJ2-5|.|.
CASSLASGGETQYF
TGTGCCAGCAGCTTAGCCTCCGGAGGAGAGACCCAGTACTTC
>TRBV7-2|TRBJ1-6|once|.
CASSSVGAISPLHF
TGTGCCAGCAGCTCTGTGGGGGCGATCTCACCCCTCCACTTT